Described below is a single TCR beta chain sequence and its context. Since a much larger clone is just one base distant, this may be a read error. The data belong to a study of regulatory T cells in long-lasting Graves disease. Germline loops: CDR1 SGHVS, CDR2 FQNEAQ. J lost 4 bases, V lost 5 bases, and 17 bases had no gene match. This CDR3 has 18 amino acids. Described time point: newly diagnosed GD, antithyroid drugs for less than 3 months. PBMC-extracted RNA yielded the TCR library. Tubes containing EDTA received approximately 9 milliliters of drawn peripheral blood. Arm-PCR of CDR3 regions and iRepertoire HTBI primers were the basis on which TCR beta libraries were built. TCRdb reprocessed the multiplex PCR reads via MiXCR and lists one record per CDR3 protein. The repertoire consists of fewer than 350,000 distinct CDR3 sequences, with about a sixth occurring once and the leading ten covering more than 30%.

The chain uses TRBV7-8 and TRBJ2-3, with 8 positions matching TRBD2. The TCR was taken from a female donor with Graves disease. The source was peripheral blood mononuclear cells (PBMCs), collected at new diagnosis, from a patient treated with antithyroid drugs. DNA for the CDR3: TGTGCCAGCAGCCAACTAGCGGTAGGGCCCTGGAGAGCAGATACGCAGTATTTT. Translating it yields CASSQLAVGPWRADTQYF. Based on the CDR3 plus reference TRBV7-8 and TRBJ2-3, the full variable domain is GAGVSQSPRYKVAKRGQDVALRCDPISGHVSLFWYQQALGQGPEFLTYFQNEAQLDKSGLPSDRFFAERPEGSVSTLKIQRTQQEDSAVYLCASSQLAVGPWRADTQYFGPGTRLTVL.